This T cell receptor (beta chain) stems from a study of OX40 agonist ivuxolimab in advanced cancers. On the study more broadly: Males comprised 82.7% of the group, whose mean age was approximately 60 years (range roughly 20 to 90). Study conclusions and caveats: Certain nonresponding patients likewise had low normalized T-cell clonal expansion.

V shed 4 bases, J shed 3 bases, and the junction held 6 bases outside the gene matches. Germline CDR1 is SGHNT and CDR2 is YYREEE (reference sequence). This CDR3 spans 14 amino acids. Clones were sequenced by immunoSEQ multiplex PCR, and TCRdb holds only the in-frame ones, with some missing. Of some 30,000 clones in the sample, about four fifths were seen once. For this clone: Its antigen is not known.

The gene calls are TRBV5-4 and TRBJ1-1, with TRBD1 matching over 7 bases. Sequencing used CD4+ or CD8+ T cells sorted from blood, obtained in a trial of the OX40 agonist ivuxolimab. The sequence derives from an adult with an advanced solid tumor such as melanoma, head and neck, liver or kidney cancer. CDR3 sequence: CASSQGQAHTEAFF. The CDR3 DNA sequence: TGTGCCAGCAGCCAAGGACAGGCCCACACTGAAGCTTTCTTT.